Listed below are T cell receptor beta chains from one sample, sequenced in a study of Graves' ophthalmopathy and Graves' hyperthyroidism. TCRdb recomputed calls from the multiplex PCR reads with MiXCR, one row per CDR3 protein. The sample yields 240,000 or so distinct CDR3 sequences, roughly 50% seen once. The specimen was peripheral blood. The receptors shown here come from an adult man with Graves' ophthalmopathy. CDR3s include the opening cysteine and the closing phenylalanine or tryptophan. D genes are given only for firm matches. Clone size is stated in some rows and not others, as once, few, many or a class when expanded.

j_call v_call clone_size d_call cdr3_aa cdr3_nt
TRBJ1-4 TRBV24-1 . . CATSAGRTTNEKLFF TGTGCCACCAGTGCGGGGAGGACGACTAATGAAAAACTGTTTTTT
TRBJ1-5 TRBV19 . . CASSIGSFRPQHF TGTGCCAGTAGTATCGGCAGCTTCAGGCCCCAGCATTTT
TRBJ1-1 TRBV4-1 . . CASSQAGWGRFTEAFF TGCGCCAGCAGCCAGGCGGGATGGGGCAGGTTCACTGAAGCTTTCTTT
TRBJ2-5 TRBV27 once . CASSLRRIEGETQYF TGTGCCAGCAGTTTAAGACGTATTGAGGGGGAGACCCAGTACTTC
TRBJ1-5 TRBV10-3 few . CAIIYPGNQPQHF TGTGCCATCATTTACCCCGGCAATCAGCCCCAGCATTTT
TRBJ1-1 TRBV5-1 . . CASSPTGTNTEAFF TGCGCCAGCAGCCCTACGGGGACGAACACTGAAGCTTTCTTT
TRBJ1-4 TRBV2 . . CASSESGDEKLFF TGCGCCAGCAGTGAGTCGGGTGATGAAAAACTGTTTTTT
TRBJ1-3 TRBV7-3 many . CASSRLTSGNTIYF TGTGCCAGCAGCCGCCTAACCTCTGGAAACACCATATATTTT
TRBJ2-5 TRBV11-2 few TRBD1 CASSPGGQGKSETQYF TGTGCCAGCAGCCCCGGAGGACAGGGCAAGTCAGAGACCCAGTACTTC
TRBJ1-2 TRBV4-1 . TRBD1 CASSRSADRVLLNGYTF TGCGCCAGCAGCCGATCCGCAGACAGGGTGTTGTTGAATGGCTACACCTTC
TRBJ2-2 TRBV20-1 . . CSARILETGELFF TGCAGTGCTAGGATACTAGAGACCGGGGAGCTGTTTTTT
TRBJ2-3 TRBV20-1 once TRBD1 CSATLGQGGTDTQYF TGCAGTGCTACCCTGGGACAGGGTGGCACAGATACGCAGTATTTT
TRBJ2-3 TRBV10-3 . . CAISDLRGGGTDTQYF TGTGCCATCAGTGATCTACGCGGGGGCGGCACAGATACGCAGTATTTT
TRBJ1-4 TRBV12-3/TRBV12-4 . . CASSLEGLGGEKLFF TGTGCCAGCAGTTTAGAGGGACTTGGAGGTGAAAAACTGTTTTTT
TRBJ2-5 TRBV29-1 many . CSVVGAGGGETQYF TGCAGCGTTGTCGGGGCAGGCGGAGGAGAGACCCAGTACTTC
TRBJ2-7 TRBV10-3 . . CASSQTLDYEQYF TGTGCCAGCAGCCAAACGCTTGACTACGAGCAGTACTTC
TRBJ2-7 TRBV19 . TRBD2 CASSTSGSSGEQYF TGTGCCAGTAGTACTAGCGGGAGCTCGGGAGAGCAGTACTTC
TRBJ1-1 TRBV20-1 . . CSARPSSISNTEAFF TGCAGTGCTAGACCATCCTCGATCTCGAACACTGAAGCTTTCTTT
TRBJ1-1 TRBV16 few . CASTRGLNTEAFF TGTGCCAGCACCCGGGGCCTGAACACTGAAGCTTTCTTT
TRBJ2-7 TRBV7-2 . TRBD1 CASSETGGHGQYF TGTGCCAGCAGCGAAACAGGGGGTCATGGGCAGTACTTC
TRBJ2-7 TRBV7-9 . TRBD1 CASSTRQGRNEQYF TGTGCCAGCAGCACACGACAGGGGCGGAACGAGCAGTACTTC
TRBJ2-7 TRBV20-1 once TRBD1 CSARNRDRPYEQYF TGCAGTGCTAGAAACCGGGACAGGCCATACGAGCAGTACTTC
TRBJ1-2 TRBV15 medium-sized . CATSRGRGVGDYGYTF TGTGCCACCAGCAGGGGAAGGGGAGTGGGAGACTATGGCTACACCTTC
TRBJ1-2 TRBV28 few . CASSMGGNYGYTF TGTGCCAGTAGTATGGGGGGTAACTATGGCTACACCTTC
TRBJ2-2 TRBV10-3 . TRBD2 CAIYRHLLAGAGELFF TGTGCCATCTACCGGCACCTACTAGCGGGGGCCGGGGAGCTGTTTTTT
TRBJ2-7 TRBV4-1 few . CASSQVGSGRYEQYF TGCGCCAGCAGCCAAGTGGGAAGCGGCCGGTACGAGCAGTACTTC
TRBJ1-5 TRBV7-6 . TRBD1 CASSLEQGGQPQHF TGTGCCAGCAGCTTAGAACAGGGGGGCCAGCCCCAGCATTTT
TRBJ2-5 TRBV6-4 . . CASSDSNYLETQYF TGTGCCAGCAGTGACTCGAATTATCTGGAGACCCAGTACTTC
TRBJ1-6 TRBV14 few TRBD1 CASRTGTGNSPLHF TGTGCCAGCAGAACCGGGACAGGGAATTCACCCCTCCACTTT
TRBJ2-5 TRBV24-1 . TRBD1 CATSDYQRQGQETQYF TGTGCCACCAGTGATTACCAACGACAGGGCCAGGAGACCCAGTACTTC
TRBJ2-2 TRBV24-1 . . CATQSGTANTGELFF TGTGCCACCCAAAGCGGGACAGCGAACACCGGGGAGCTGTTTTTT
TRBJ2-7 TRBV7-8 . . CASSLVRYSYEQYF TGTGCCAGCAGCTTAGTTCGCTACTCCTACGAGCAGTACTTC
TRBJ1-2 TRBV6-1 few . CASSYRGEYGYTF TGTGCCAGCAGTTACCGGGGGGAGTATGGCTACACCTTC
TRBJ2-7 TRBV9 few . CASSPGDSEQYF TGTGCCAGCAGCCCTGGGGATAGCGAGCAGTACTTC
TRBJ2-2 TRBV24-1 . TRBD2 CATSDLGLAGVRNTGELFF TGTGCCACCAGTGATTTGGGACTAGCGGGAGTAAGAAACACCGGGGAGCTGTTTTTT
TRBJ2-7 TRBV7-2 . . CASTRDGSYEQYF TGTGCCAGCACCCGGGACGGCTCCTACGAGCAGTACTTC
TRBJ1-1 TRBV19 many . CASNQAGEAFF TGTGCCAGTAATCAAGCAGGGGAAGCTTTCTTT
TRBJ2-5 TRBV7-3 . . CAGSLGLSQETQYF TGTGCCGGCAGCCTAGGACTGAGCCAAGAGACCCAGTACTTC
TRBJ1-1 TRBV7-2 . . CASSLALKENTEAFF TGTGCCAGCAGCTTAGCGCTCAAGGAGAACACTGAAGCTTTCTTT
TRBJ1-2 TRBV5-8 . TRBD1 CASSSRTGGHYGYTF TGTGCCAGCAGCTCTCGGACAGGGGGGCATTATGGCTACACCTTC
TRBJ1-1 TRBV7-9 . . CAGSYSSGMNTEAFF TGCGCCGGCAGCTACTCCAGCGGGATGAACACTGAAGCTTTCTTT
TRBJ1-1 TRBV20-1 few . CSASGGAYMNTEAFF TGCAGTGCTAGTGGTGGGGCCTACATGAACACTGAAGCTTTCTTT
TRBJ2-5 TRBV10-3 . . CASSFSRVSAQETQYF TGTGCCAGCAGTTTTTCCAGGGTATCCGCCCAAGAGACCCAGTACTTC
TRBJ1-6 TRBV9 . . CASSLMGDYNSPLHF TGTGCCAGCAGCTTAATGGGAGATTATAATTCACCCCTCCACTTT
TRBJ1-1 TRBV5-4 . . CASSRRGGNTEAFF TGTGCCAGCAGCCGGAGAGGAGGGAACACTGAAGCTTTCTTT
TRBJ2-7 TRBV10-3 . TRBD1 CAIRVSGQSYEQYF TGTGCCATCAGGGTATCGGGACAGTCCTACGAGCAGTACTTC
TRBJ1-1 TRBV10-3 many . CAISEVNTEAFF TGTGCCATCAGTGAGGTGAACACTGAAGCTTTCTTT
TRBJ1-2 TRBV4-2 once TRBD1 CASSHPGQGVTDGYTF TGTGCCAGCAGCCACCCCGGACAGGGGGTAACGGATGGCTACACCTTC
TRBJ2-7 TRBV2 . . CASSPRQGGYEQYF TGCGCCAGCAGCCCACGACAGGGAGGCTACGAGCAGTACTTC